Below are 11 T cell receptor beta chains sequenced from a single sample in a study of blood T cells in healthy people across ages. Next came a second PCR, run for about 7 to 12 cycles, which used a sample-barcoded 5' primer along with a J-beta primer mix. TCRdb ran MiXCR on the 5' RACE reads and lists one entry per CDR3 protein. The data hold 1.2 million to 1.5 million distinct CDR3 sequences, with 45% to 70% observed a single time. The sequenced sample was blood. These receptors were collected from a man between 18 and 35 years old in good health.

The chain recombines TRBV15 with TRBJ2-7, with 8 bases aligning to TRBD1. CDR3 length equals 15 residues. Germline V gene lookup returns CDR1 LNHNV and CDR2 YYDKDF (reference sequence). V lost 5 bases to trimming and J lost 5 bases; unmatched junction nucleotides: 11. The CDR3 loop reads CATSAERTGLNEQYF. In DNA, the CDR3 is TGTGCCACCAGCGCAGAGAGGACAGGGTTAAACGAGCAGTACTTC.

The rearrangement joins TRBV12-5 to TRBJ2-5; TRBD2 is a possible D gene (5 bases). The J call may be mistaken, given a closer DNA end match to TRBJ2-7. The germline CDR1 and CDR2 sequences are LGHNT and FRNRAP. This CDR3 has 14 amino acids. The CDR3 DNA sequence: TGTGCTAGTGGTTTGTACACGGGAACCTACGAGCAGTACTTC. Residues: CASGLYTGTYEQYF.

This clonotype has more than one count but fewer than ten. The rearrangement links TRBV27 to TRBJ2-5; unclear D gene. The last part of the DNA fits TRBJ2-7 better; the J call may be wrong. The CDR3 contains 14 residues. Per germline, CDR1 MNHEY and CDR2 SMNVEV (reference sequence). DNA of the CDR3: TGTGCCAGCAGTTTAGTTCCGCCGGAGTCCGAGCAGTACTTC. This encodes CASSLVPPESEQYF.

The chain uses TRBV20-1 and TRBJ1-1; D might be TRBD1 (6 bases). Germline CDR1 DFQATT, CDR2 SNEGSKA (reference sequence). This CDR3 has 14 amino acids. The ends were cut back, 5 bases at V and 5 bases at J, with 18 bases in the middle. DNA of the CDR3: TGCAGTGCTGGCCACAGTTATCAGGGGACTGAAGCTTTCTTT. Translating gives CSAGHSYQGTEAFF.

The chain links TRBV6-5 to TRBJ2-5; 11 nucleotides align to TRBD2. This CDR3 has 15 residues. CDR1 is MNHEY and CDR2 is SVGAGI in the germline V gene. After removal of 2 bases from V and 11 bases from J, the junction contained 10 bases not matched to a gene. DNA for the CDR3: TGTGCCAGCAGTTACGGGGCTAGCGGGGGGAATGAGCAGTACTTC. Its protein is CASSYGASGGNEQYF.

The chain is built from TRBV7-2 and TRBJ2-1; no clear D. CDR1 SGHTA and CDR2 FQGNSA come from the germline V gene. Trimming pared 0 bases from V and 4 bases from J, leaving 13 bases between. The CDR3 spans 16 residues. CDR3 sequence (DNA): TGTGCCAGCAGCTTAGCCGCCGGACCCTTTTACAATGAGCAGTTCTTC. Amino acids: CASSLAAGPFYNEQFF.

This sequence joins TRBV15 and TRBJ2-1, with 11 bases aligning to TRBD2. The CDR3 runs to 17 residues. With 5 bases clipped from V and 4 bases from J, the junction kept 10 bases outside the gene matches. Per germline, CDR1 LNHNV and CDR2 YYDKDF (reference sequence). CDR3 protein: CATSGYPGLAAYNEQFF. The CDR3 DNA follows: TGTGCCACCAGCGGGTATCCGGGACTAGCGGCATACAATGAGCAGTTCTTC.

The chain has TRBV20-1 and TRBJ2-3; D is perhaps TRBD2 (6 bases). The CDR3 contains 13 residues. Germline values: CDR1 DFQATT, CDR2 SNEGSKA (reference sequence). The V and J ends lost 3 bases and 2 bases respectively, with 9 bases between them. CDR3 in amino acids: CSASRTNTDTQYF. CDR3 bases: TGCAGTGCTAGCAGGACTAACACAGATACGCAGTATTTT.

This clonotype came up a few times. V and J are TRBV2 and TRBJ2-4; tentatively, D is TRBD1 (6 bases). The closer fit of TRBJ2-7 to the DNA end suggests the J call may be wrong. The germline gives CDR1 SNHLY, CDR2 FYNNEI. The CDR3 totals 12 residues. CDR3 loop: CASSGGGHEQYF. The DNA for the CDR3 is TGTGCCAGCAGTGGAGGGGGACACGAGCAGTACTTC.

The gene calls are TRBV7-9 and TRBJ2-3; 14 nucleotides agree with TRBD2. V dropped 4 bases and J dropped 0; count of bases not matched to a gene: 6. CDR3 size: 18 residues. Germline V gene lookup returns CDR1 SEHNR and CDR2 FQNEAQ (reference sequence). CDR3 loop: CASSSRTSGGFSTDTQYF. The CDR3 bases are TGTGCCAGCAGCTCGCGGACTAGCGGGGGGTTCAGCACAGATACGCAGTATTTT.

This chain connects TRBV12-3 or TRBV12-4 to TRBJ2-4; possible D gene TRBD2, 6 bases. The tail of the sequence fits TRBJ2-7 better, so the J call may be wrong. The CDR3 spans 14 residues. The CDR3 spells CASSFVGGNNEQYF. DNA for the CDR3: TGTGCCAGCAGTTTTGTTGGAGGGAATAACGAGCAGTACTTC.